What follows are 10 T cell receptor beta chains derived from one specimen sequenced in a study of blood T cell repertoires in COVID-19. The assay was immunoSEQ multiplex PCR, and TCRdb's table has in-frame clones only and misses some. Among approximately 170,000 clones listed, about 85% were seen once. Sequenced input: peripheral blood. The receptors originated from a man aged 70 or older who had recovered from COVID-19.

The gene calls are TRBV5-1 and TRBJ2-7, with a weak D call TRBD2 (6 bases). The CDR3 runs to 14 residues. Per the germline V gene, CDR1 is SGHRS and CDR2 is YFSETQ. With 4 bases removed from V and 6 bases from J, the gap between germline ends came to 17 bases. The CDR3, as DNA: TGCGCCAGCAGCCTGGGACTGTCCCTCGGCGAGCAGTACTTC. This encodes CASSLGLSLGEQYF.

V gene TRBV21-1 combines with J gene TRBJ2-2; TRBD2 is the table's D call and was not checked against the DNA. TRBV21-1 is a pseudogene locus. CDR3 length: 18 amino acids. This chain's CDR3 is CASSKALAGEGNTGELFF. In nucleotides, the CDR3 is TGTGCCAGCAGCAAAGCGCTAGCGGGAGAGGGGAACACCGGGGAGCTGTTTTTT.

This chain links TRBV7-2 with TRBJ2-3; D unclear. This CDR3 spans 14 amino acids. The V end lost 2 bases, the J end lost 5 bases, and 11 bases lay between the germline ends. The germline V gene encodes CDR1 SGHTA and CDR2 FQGNSA. Here the CDR3 DNA reads TGTGCCAGCAGCTTACAAGGTCAGGAAGATACGCAGTATTTT. This gives the protein CASSLQGQEDTQYF.

The chain employs TRBV19 and TRBJ2-7, with 7 bases fitting TRBD1. The CDR3 has 13 residues. The V gene end was trimmed by 5 bases and the J gene end by 6 bases; junction bases not matched to a gene: 7. In germline, CDR1 is LNHDA, CDR2 SQIVND (reference sequence). CDR3 loop: CASSPRTGSEQYF. The CDR3 bases are TGTGCCAGTAGTCCCCGGACAGGAAGCGAGCAGTACTTC. The complete variable domain, with remaining parts taken from reference TRBV19 and TRBJ2-7, reads DGGITQSPKYLFRKEGQNVTLSCEQNLNHDAMYWYRQDPGQGLRLIYYSQIVNDFQKGDIAEGYSVSREKKESFPLTVTSAQKNPTAFYLCASSPRTGSEQYFGPGTRLTVT.

V is TRBV12-3 or TRBV12-4 and J is TRBJ1-1; TRBD1 matches at 7 bases. This CDR3 has 11 amino acids. V lost 7 bases and J lost 11; bases outside the gene matches: 7. CDR3 amino acids: CASKQGNWAFF. The DNA for the CDR3 is TGTGCCAGCAAACAGGGGAACTGGGCTTTCTTT.

The chain has TRBV7-8 and TRBJ1-2; 7 nucleotides line up with TRBD1. CDR1 is SGHVS and CDR2 is FQNEAQ in the germline V gene. This CDR3 has 15 residues. V was clipped by 2 bases and J by 7 bases; unmatched bases: 10. CDR3: CASSLSRGQVSGYTF. CDR3 DNA: TGTGCCAGCAGCTTATCTCGCGGACAGGTCTCTGGCTACACCTTC. Complete variable domain (other parts from reference TRBV7-8 and TRBJ1-2): GAGVSQSPRYKVAKRGQDVALRCDPISGHVSLFWYQQALGQGPEFLTYFQNEAQLDKSGLPSDRFFAERPEGSVSTLKIQRTQQEDSAVYLCASSLSRGQVSGYTFGSGTRLTVV.

The chain joins TRBV24-1 to TRBJ1-1; TRBD1 is a possible D gene (6 bases). This CDR3 spans 14 amino acids. V shed 2 bases and J shed 1 base, with 7 bases lying between them. Looked up from germline, CDR1 is KGHDR and CDR2 is SFDVKD. CDR3 amino acids: CATSDSRGNTEAFF. In DNA form, the CDR3 reads TGTGCCACCAGTGATTCCAGGGGGAACACTGAAGCTTTCTTT.

V is TRBV3-1 (or the pseudogene TRBV3-2) and J is TRBJ2-5, with D perhaps TRBD1 (5 bases). This CDR3 has 13 amino acids. Germline V gene lookup returns CDR1 LGHDT and CDR2 YNNKEL (reference sequence). V shed 4 bases and J shed 5 bases, with 11 bases lying between them. The DNA for the CDR3 is TGTGCCAGCAGCCTGAAGGGGTCTGAGACCCAGTACTTC. Translated, it gives CASSLKGSETQYF.

This clone came up many times. V is TRBV10-2 and J is TRBJ2-7; D gene uncertain. V was pared by 3 bases and J by 5 bases, with 5 bases between. Germline-derived CDR1 and CDR2 are WSHSY and SAAADI. The CDR3 is 11 amino acids. The CDR3 spells CASSESNEQYF. In DNA, the CDR3 is TGCGCCAGCAGTGAATCAAACGAGCAGTACTTC.

In its sample, this clone was seen a few times. This chain links TRBV6-1 with TRBJ2-7; D unclear. Germline assignment: CDR1 MNHNS and CDR2 SASEGT. Trimming cost V 2 bases and J 2 bases, with 4 bases left between them. This CDR3 has 12 amino acids. In DNA form, the CDR3 reads TGTGCCAGCAGTGAAAACACCTACGAGCAGTACTTC. Protein: CASSENTYEQYF.